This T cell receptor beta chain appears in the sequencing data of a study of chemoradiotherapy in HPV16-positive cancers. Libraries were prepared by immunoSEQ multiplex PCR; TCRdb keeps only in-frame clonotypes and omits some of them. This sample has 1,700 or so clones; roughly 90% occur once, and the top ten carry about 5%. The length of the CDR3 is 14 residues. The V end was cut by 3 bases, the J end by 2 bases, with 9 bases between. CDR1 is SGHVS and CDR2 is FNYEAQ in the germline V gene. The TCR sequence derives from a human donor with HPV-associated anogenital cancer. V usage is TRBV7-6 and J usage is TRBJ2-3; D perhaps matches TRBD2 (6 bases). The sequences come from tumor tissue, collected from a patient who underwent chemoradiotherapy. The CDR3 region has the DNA TGTGCCAGCAGCTTTCGGGGGTTCACAGATACGCAGTATTTT. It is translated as CASSFRGFTDTQYF.